This TCR beta chain was captured in a study of graft-versus-host responses after intestinal transplantation. V lost 2 bases and J 3 bases, leaving 16 bases between the germline ends. CDR3 size: 16 residues. CDR1 MNHEY and CDR2 SVGAGI come from the germline V gene. This clone appeared a few times. Its antigen remains unidentified. Study-level results: Some GvH clones appeared in ileal mucosa or blood before recipient bone marrow.

Method: immunoSEQ multiplex PCR; TCRdb's copy keeps in-frame clones and lacks some. The sample yields tens of thousands of clones, roughly nine tenths seen once. The sequence was collected from a human donor who received an intestinal transplant. Specimen: unstimulated CD8+ T cells sorted from spleen or lymph node cells, collected before intestinal transplant. This chain links TRBV6-5 with TRBJ1-1; D gene ambiguous. CDR3 residues: CASSYDGVGKYTEAFF. The CDR3, as DNA: TGTGCCAGCAGTTACGATGGCGTCGGGAAGTACACTGAAGCTTTCTTT.